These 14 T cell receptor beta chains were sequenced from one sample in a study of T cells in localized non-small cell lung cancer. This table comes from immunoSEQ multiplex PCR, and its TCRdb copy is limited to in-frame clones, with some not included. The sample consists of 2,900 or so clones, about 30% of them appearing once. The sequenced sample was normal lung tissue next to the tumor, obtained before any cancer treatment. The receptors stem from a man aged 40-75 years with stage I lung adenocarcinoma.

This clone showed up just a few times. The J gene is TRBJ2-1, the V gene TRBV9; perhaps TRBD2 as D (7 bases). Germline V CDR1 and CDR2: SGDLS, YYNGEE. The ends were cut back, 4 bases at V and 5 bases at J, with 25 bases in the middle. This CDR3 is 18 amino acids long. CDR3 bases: TGTGCCAGCAGCATCCGACGAGGGGGTCCGGGAGGTGACAATGAGCAGTTCTTC. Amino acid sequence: CASSIRRGGPGGDNEQFF. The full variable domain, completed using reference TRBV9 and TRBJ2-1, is DSGVTQTPKHLITATGQRVTLRCSPRSGDLSVYWYQQSLDQGLQFLIQYYNGEERAKGNILERFSAQQFPDLHSELNLSSLELGDSALYFCASSIRRGGPGGDNEQFFGPGTRLTVL.

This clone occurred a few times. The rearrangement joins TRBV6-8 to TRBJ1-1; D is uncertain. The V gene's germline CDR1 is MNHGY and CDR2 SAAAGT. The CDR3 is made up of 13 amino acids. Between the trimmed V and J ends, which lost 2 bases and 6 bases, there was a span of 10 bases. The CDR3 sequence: CASSYDFPAEAFF. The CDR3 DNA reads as TGTGCCAGCAGTTACGATTTCCCCGCTGAAGCTTTCTTT.

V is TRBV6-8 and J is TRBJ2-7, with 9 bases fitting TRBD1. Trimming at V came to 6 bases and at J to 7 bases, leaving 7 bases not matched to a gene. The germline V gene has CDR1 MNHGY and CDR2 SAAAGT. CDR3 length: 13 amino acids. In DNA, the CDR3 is TGTGCCAGCAGACAACAGGGGGCAAATGAGCAGTACTTC. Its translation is CASRQQGANEQYF.

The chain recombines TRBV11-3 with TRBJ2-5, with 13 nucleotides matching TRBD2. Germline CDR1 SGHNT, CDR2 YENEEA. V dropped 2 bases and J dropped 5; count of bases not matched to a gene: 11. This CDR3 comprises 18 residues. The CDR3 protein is CASSLTGGLAGVVETQYF. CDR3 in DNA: TGTGCCAGCAGCTTAACGGGAGGACTAGCGGGAGTCGTTGAGACCCAGTACTTC.

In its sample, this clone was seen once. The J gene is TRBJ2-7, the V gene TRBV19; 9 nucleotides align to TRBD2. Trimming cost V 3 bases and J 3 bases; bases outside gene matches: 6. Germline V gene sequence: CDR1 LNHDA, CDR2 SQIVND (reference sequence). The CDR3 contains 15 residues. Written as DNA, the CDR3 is TGTGCCAGTAGTATGATTAGCGGGAGAAACTACGAGCAGTACTTC. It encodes CASSMISGRNYEQYF.

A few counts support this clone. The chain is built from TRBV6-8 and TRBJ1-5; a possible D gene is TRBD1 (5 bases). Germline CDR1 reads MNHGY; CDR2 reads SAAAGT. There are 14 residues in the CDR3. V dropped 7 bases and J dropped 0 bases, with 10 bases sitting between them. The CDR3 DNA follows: TGTGCCAGCAAACGGGGGTATAGCAATCAGCCCCAGCATTTT. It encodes CASKRGYSNQPQHF.

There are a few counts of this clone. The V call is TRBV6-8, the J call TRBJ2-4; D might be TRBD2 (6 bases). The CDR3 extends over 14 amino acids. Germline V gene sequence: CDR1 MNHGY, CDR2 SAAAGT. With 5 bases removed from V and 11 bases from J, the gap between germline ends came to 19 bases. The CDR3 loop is CASSTRTGLTLQYF. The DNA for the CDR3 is TGTGCCAGCAGTACTCGGACGGGACTTACCCTTCAGTACTTC.

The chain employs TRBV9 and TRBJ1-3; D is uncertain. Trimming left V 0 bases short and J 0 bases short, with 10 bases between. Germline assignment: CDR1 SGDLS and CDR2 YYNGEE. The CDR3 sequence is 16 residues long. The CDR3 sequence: CASSVVAGGSGNTIYF. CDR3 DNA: TGTGCCAGCAGCGTAGTCGCGGGTGGCTCTGGAAACACCATATATTTT. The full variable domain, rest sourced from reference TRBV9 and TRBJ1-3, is DSGVTQTPKHLITATGQRVTLRCSPRSGDLSVYWYQQSLDQGLQFLIQYYNGEERAKGNILERFSAQQFPDLHSELNLSSLELGDSALYFCASSVVAGGSGNTIYFGEGSWLTVV.

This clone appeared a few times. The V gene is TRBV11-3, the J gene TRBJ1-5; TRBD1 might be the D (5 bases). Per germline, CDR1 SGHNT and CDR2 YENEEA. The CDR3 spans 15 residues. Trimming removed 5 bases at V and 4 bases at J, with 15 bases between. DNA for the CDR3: TGTGCCAGCAGCCCAAAGGGGCAGGGAAATCAGCCCCAGCATTTT. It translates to CASSPKGQGNQPQHF.

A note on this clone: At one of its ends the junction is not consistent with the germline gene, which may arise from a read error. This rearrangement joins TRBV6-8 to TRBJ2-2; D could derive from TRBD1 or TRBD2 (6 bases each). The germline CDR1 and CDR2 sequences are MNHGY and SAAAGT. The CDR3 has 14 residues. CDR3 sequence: CASSDSGATGELFF. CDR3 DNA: TGTGCCAGCAGTGACTCGGGGGCCACCGGGGAGCTGTTTTTT.

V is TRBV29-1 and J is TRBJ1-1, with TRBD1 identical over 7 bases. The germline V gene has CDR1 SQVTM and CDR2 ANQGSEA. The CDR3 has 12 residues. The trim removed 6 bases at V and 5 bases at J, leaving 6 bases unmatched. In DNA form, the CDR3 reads TGCAGCGTCGAGAAGGGACAGACTGAAGCTTTCTTT. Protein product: CSVEKGQTEAFF.

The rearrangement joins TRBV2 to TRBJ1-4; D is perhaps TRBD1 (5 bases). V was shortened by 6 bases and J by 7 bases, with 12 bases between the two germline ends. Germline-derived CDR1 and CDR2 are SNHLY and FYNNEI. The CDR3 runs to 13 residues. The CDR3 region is CASSFQGSEKLFF. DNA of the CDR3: TGTGCCAGCAGCTTCCAGGGAAGTGAAAAACTGTTTTTT.

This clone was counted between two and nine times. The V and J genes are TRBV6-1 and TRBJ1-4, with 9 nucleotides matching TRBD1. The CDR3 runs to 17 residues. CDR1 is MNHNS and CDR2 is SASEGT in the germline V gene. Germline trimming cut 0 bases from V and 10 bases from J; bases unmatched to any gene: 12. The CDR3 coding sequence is TGTGCCAGCAGTGAAGCCCGACCCGGGACAGGGAGGCCAAAACTGTTTTTT. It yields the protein CASSEARPGTGRPKLFF.

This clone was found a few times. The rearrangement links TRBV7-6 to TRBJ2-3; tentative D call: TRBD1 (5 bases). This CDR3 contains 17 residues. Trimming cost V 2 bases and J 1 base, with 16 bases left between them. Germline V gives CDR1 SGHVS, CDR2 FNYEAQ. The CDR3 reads CASSLRSGASGTDTQYF. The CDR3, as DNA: TGTGCCAGCAGCTTAAGGTCTGGGGCTTCCGGCACAGATACGCAGTATTTT.